The 11 T cell receptor beta chains in this list originate from one sample, sequenced in a study of blood T cells in healthy people across ages. A second PCR, run for roughly 7 to 11 cycles, used a sample-barcoded 5' primer plus a J-beta primer mix. One entry per CDR3 protein, called by TCRdb with MiXCR from the 5' RACE reads. Of over a million distinct CDR3 sequences listed, 45% were seen once; the top ten hold approximately 19%. Sample: blood. All receptors derive from a woman between 55 and 75 years old in good health.

The sample holds a few counts of this clonotype. This sequence joins TRBV20-1 and TRBJ1-5; TRBD1 agrees at 10 bases. The length of the CDR3 is 15 residues. V lost 4 bases to trimming and J lost 2 bases; unmatched junction nucleotides: 5. Germline CDR1 is DFQATT and CDR2 is SNEGSKA (reference sequence). The CDR3 protein is CSATGTGDGNQPQHF. CDR3 sequence (DNA): TGCAGTGCTACCGGGACAGGGGATGGCAATCAGCCCCAGCATTTT.

The chain couples TRBV5-1 to TRBJ2-3; 8 nucleotides agree with TRBD2. This CDR3 has 14 residues. Germline V gene lookup returns CDR1 SGHRS and CDR2 YFSETQ. V was clipped by 4 bases and J by 5 bases; unmatched bases: 6. Here the CDR3 DNA reads TGCGCCAGCAGCCCAGGGACTAGTGAAGATACGCAGTATTTT. This sequence encodes CASSPGTSEDTQYF.

This chain links TRBV6-2 or TRBV6-3 with TRBJ2-7, with 10 bases lining up with TRBD2. Germline values: CDR1 MNHEY, CDR2 SVGEGT. The CDR3 extends over 14 amino acids. V was clipped by 5 bases and J by 3 bases; unmatched bases: 4. Here the CDR3 DNA reads TGTGCCAGCAGTCGACTAGCGGGTTACTACGAGCAGTACTTC. Translation gives CASSRLAGYYEQYF.

J is TRBJ1-4 and V is TRBV4-2; D is perhaps TRBD1 (6 bases). Germline V gene data show CDR1 as LGHNA and CDR2 as YNFKEQ. CDR3 size: 16 residues. With 2 bases removed from V and 0 bases from J, the gap between germline ends came to 10 bases. The CDR3 here is CASSQRRQATNEKLFF. In nucleotides, the CDR3 is TGTGCCAGCAGCCAACGGAGACAGGCAACTAATGAAAAACTGTTTTTT.

V and J are TRBV27 and TRBJ2-1, with 9 bases matching TRBD2. The CDR3 runs 16 residues. Germline V CDR1 and CDR2: MNHEY, SMNVEV (reference sequence). V dropped 1 base and J dropped 7; count of bases not matched to a gene: 8. The chain's CDR3 is CASSLFGSGSGNEQFF. The DNA for the CDR3 is TGTGCCAGCAGTTTATTCGGTAGCGGGAGTGGAAATGAGCAGTTCTTC.

The V call is TRBV20-1, the J call TRBJ2-5; no clear D. Germline V gene lookup returns CDR1 DFQATT and CDR2 SNEGSKA (reference sequence). The CDR3 length is 13 residues. V was shortened by 3 bases and J by 9 bases, with 17 bases between the two germline ends. CDR3 loop: CSARVGLSRAQYF. The CDR3 nucleotides are TGCAGTGCTAGGGTAGGCCTGAGCCGGGCCCAGTACTTC.

This chain connects TRBV29-1 to TRBJ2-7; TRBD1 aligns across 11 bases. The junction had 5 bases not matched to a gene; V was cut back by 4 bases and J by 3 bases. The germline CDR1 and CDR2 sequences are SQVTM and ANQGSEA. The CDR3 spans 14 residues. The CDR3 here is CSVAVGTGGYEQYF. CDR3 coding DNA: TGCAGCGTTGCCGTTGGGACAGGGGGCTACGAGCAGTACTTC.

The CDR3 region is CSALAGTHTNQETQYF. The DNA of the CDR3 is TGCAGTGCCCTGGCGGGGACACATACTAACCAAGAGACCCAGTACTTC. The chain combines TRBV20-1 with TRBJ2-5; either TRBD1 or TRBD2 may supply D (6 bases each). Trimming took off 6 bases at V and 0 bases at J, with 20 bases between the two ends. CDR1 and CDR2 from the germline V gene are DFQATT and SNEGSKA (reference sequence). The CDR3 is 16 amino acids.

The V gene is TRBV3-1, the J gene TRBJ2-5; 10 bases are a match to TRBD2. Germline V lookup: CDR1 LGHDT, CDR2 YNNKEL (reference sequence). The length of the CDR3 is 17 residues. V was pared by 4 bases and J by 2 bases, with 10 bases of the junction left unmatched. CDR3 nucleotide sequence: TGTGCCAGCAGCCGAAAACTAGCGGGGTTTCAACAAGAGACCCAGTACTTC. It encodes CASSRKLAGFQQETQYF.

The V gene is TRBV5-1, the J gene TRBJ2-4; TRBD2 aligns across 10 bases. Unmatched junction bases numbered 6, after V lost 1 base and J lost 2 bases. This CDR3 region has 17 residues. The germline V gene encodes CDR1 SGHRS and CDR2 YFSETQ. This CDR3 is CASSLSLAGVTKNIQYF. Here the CDR3 DNA reads TGCGCCAGCAGCTTGAGCCTAGCGGGAGTAACCAAAAACATTCAGTACTTC.

The chain employs TRBV20-1 and TRBJ2-1; D gene uncertain. With 2 bases removed from V and 6 bases from J, the gap between germline ends came to 20 bases. The CDR3 is 16 residues long. Looked up from germline, CDR1 is DFQATT and CDR2 is SNEGSKA (reference sequence). The CDR3 sequence: CSARSLPDLVSNEQFF. CDR3 coding DNA: TGCAGTGCTAGATCCCTCCCTGACCTAGTCTCCAATGAGCAGTTCTTC.